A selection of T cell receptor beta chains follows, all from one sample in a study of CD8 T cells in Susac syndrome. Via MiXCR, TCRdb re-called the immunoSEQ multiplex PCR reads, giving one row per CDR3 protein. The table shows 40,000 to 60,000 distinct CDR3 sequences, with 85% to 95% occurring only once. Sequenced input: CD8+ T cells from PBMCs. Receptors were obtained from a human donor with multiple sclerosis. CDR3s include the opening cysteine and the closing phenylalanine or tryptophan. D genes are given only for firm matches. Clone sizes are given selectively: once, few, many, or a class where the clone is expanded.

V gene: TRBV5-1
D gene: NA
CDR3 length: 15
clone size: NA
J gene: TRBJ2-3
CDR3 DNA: TGCGCCAGCAGCTCGCGAAAACCTGACACAGATACGCAGTATTTT
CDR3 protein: CASSSRKPDTDTQYF

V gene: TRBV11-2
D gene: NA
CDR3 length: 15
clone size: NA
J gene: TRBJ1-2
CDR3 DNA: TGTGCCAGCAGCTTAAGTATGGGGCTGGGCTATGGCTACACCTTC
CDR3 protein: CASSLSMGLGYGYTF

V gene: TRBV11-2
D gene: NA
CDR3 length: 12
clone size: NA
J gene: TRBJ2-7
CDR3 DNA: TGTGCCAGCAACTTAAACTCCTACGAGCAGTACTTC
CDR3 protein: CASNLNSYEQYF

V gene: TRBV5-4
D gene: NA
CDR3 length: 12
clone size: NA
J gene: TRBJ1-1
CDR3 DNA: TGTGCCAGCAGCGGCATGGGCACTGAAGCTTTCTTT
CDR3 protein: CASSGMGTEAFF

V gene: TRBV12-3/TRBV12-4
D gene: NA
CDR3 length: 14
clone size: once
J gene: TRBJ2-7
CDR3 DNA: TGTGCCAGCACCGTAGGTGAGAGCTCCTACGAGCAGTACTTC
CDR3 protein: CASTVGESSYEQYF

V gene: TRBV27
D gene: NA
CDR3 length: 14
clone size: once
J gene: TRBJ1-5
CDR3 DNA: TGTGCCAGCAGTCTGACCCGGCCAGGTCAGCCCCAGCATTTT
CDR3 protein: CASSLTRPGQPQHF

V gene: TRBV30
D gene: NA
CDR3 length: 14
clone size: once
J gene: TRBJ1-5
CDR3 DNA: TGTGCCTGGAATGAAATGGGTGGTAATCAGCCCCAGCATTTT
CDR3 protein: CAWNEMGGNQPQHF

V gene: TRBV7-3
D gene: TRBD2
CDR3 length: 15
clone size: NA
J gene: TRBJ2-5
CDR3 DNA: TGTGCCAGCAGCTCTATAGCGGGGGGGGAAGAGACCCAGTACTTC
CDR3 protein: CASSSIAGGEETQYF

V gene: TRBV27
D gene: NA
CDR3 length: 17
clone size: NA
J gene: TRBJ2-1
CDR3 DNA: TGTGCCAGCAGTTTGCGCGGAAACCGGGACTCCTACAATGAGCAGTTCTTC
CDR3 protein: CASSLRGNRDSYNEQFF

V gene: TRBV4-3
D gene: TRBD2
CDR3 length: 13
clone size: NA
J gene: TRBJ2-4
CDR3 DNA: TGCGCCAGCAGCCAAGATCCGGGGGGACCGCTTAACTTC
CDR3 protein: CASSQDPGGPLNF

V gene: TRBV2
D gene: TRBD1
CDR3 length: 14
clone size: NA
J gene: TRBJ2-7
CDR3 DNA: TGTGCCAGCAGCTCCGGGACAGGGGTATGGGAGCAGTACTTC
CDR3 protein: CASSSGTGVWEQYF

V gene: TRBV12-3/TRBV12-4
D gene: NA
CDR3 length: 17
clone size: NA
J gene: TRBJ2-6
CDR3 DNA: TGTGCCAGCAGTTTAGGCTTCGTCTTCTCTGGGGCCAACGTCCTGACTTTC
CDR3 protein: CASSLGFVFSGANVLTF

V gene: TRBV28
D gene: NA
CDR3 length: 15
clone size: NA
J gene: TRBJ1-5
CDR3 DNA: TGTGCCAGCAGTTTAATGGGGAAAGGCAATCAGCCCCAGCATTTT
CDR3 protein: CASSLMGKGNQPQHF

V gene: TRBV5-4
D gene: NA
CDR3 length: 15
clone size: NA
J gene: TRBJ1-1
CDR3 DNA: TGTGCCAGCAGCCCGACCAACCTATGGAACACTGAAGCTTTCTTT
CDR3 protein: CASSPTNLWNTEAFF

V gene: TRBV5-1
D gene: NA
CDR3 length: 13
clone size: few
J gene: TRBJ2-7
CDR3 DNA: TGCGCCAGCAGCTTGGCCGAGGGGTACGAGCAGTACTTC
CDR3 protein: CASSLAEGYEQYF

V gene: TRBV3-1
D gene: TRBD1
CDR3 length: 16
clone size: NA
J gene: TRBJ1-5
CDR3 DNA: TGTGCCAGCAGCCAAGCCGGGACAGGGGGCGGTCAGCCCCAGCATTTT
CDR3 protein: CASSQAGTGGGQPQHF

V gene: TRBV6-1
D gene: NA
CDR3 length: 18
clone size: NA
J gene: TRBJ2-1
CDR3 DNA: TGTGCCAGCAGTGAAACTAGCTCTATTCCTCCCGTCTACAATGAGCAGTTCTTC
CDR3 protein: CASSETSSIPPVYNEQFF

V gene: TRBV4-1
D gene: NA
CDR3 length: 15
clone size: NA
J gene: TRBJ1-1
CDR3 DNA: TGCGCCAGCAGCCTACATTTGTCGGGCCCACGAGAAGCTTTCTTT
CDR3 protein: CASSLHLSGPREAFF

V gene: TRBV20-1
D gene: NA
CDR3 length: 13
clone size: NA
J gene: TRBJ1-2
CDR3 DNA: TGCAGTGCTAAATACAGGACAGACCTCTCGGCCACCTTC
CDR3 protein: CSAKYRTDLSATF

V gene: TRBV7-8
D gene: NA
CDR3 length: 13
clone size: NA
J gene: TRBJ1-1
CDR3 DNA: TGTGCCAGCAGGGGACTGTTGAACACTGAAGCTTTCTTT
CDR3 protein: CASRGLLNTEAFF

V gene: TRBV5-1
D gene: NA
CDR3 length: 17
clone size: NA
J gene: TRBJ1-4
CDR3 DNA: TGCGCCAGCACCTTTCGGGACCTAGGACGAACTAATGAAAAACTGTTTTTT
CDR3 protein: CASTFRDLGRTNEKLFF

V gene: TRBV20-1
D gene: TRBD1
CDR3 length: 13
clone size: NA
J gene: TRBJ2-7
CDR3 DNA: TGCAGTGCTAGAGGGACAGGGGGCTACGAGCAGTACTTC
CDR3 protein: CSARGTGGYEQYF

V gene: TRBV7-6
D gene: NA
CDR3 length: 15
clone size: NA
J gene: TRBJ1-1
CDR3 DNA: TGTGCCAGCAGCCGTGAAGCCAGTCTGAACACTGAAGCTTTCTTT
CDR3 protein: CASSREASLNTEAFF

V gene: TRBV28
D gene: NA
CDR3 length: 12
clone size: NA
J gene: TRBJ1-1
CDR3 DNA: TGTGCCAGCAATCTCGTAGGGGATGAAGCTTTCTTT
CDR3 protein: CASNLVGDEAFF

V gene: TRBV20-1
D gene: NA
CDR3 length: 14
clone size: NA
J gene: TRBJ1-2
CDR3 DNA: TGCAGTGCTAGAGCTGGACCAGCTAACTATGGCTACACCTTC
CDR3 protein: CSARAGPANYGYTF

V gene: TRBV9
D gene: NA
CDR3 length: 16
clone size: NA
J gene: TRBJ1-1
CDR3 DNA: TGTGCCAGCAGCGTAGATAGGGATTTAAAGAACACTGAAGCTTTCTTT
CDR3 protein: CASSVDRDLKNTEAFF

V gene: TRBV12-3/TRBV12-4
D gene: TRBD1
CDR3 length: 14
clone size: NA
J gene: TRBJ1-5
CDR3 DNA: TGTGCCAGCAAGGACAGGGGTGGCAATCAGCCCCAGCATTTT
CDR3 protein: CASKDRGGNQPQHF

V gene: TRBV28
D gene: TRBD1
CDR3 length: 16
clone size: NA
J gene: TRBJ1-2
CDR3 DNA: TGTGCCAGCAGTCCCGACAGGGATTCCCGTTTTTTTGTCTACACCTTC
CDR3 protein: CASSPDRDSRFFVYTF

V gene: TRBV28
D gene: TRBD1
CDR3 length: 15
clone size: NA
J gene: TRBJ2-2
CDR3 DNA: TGTGCCAGCGTTCCGTGGACAGGGTCTCCCGGGGAGCTGTTTTTT
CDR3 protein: CASVPWTGSPGELFF

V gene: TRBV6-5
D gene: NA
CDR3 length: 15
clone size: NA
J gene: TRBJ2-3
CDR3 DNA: TGTGCCAGCGCCAGGTTGACTAGTTTGACAGATACGCAGTATTTT
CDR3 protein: CASARLTSLTDTQYF

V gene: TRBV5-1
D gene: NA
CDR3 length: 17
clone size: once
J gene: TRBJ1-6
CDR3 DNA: TGCGCCAGCACTCAGACACCCCCGAGCTCCTATAATTCACCCCTCCACTTT
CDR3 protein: CASTQTPPSSYNSPLHF

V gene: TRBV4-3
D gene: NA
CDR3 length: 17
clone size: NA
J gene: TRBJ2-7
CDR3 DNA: TGCGCCAGCAGCCAAGATTTTGTGGCGTACAGCTCCTACGAGCAGTACTTC
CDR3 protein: CASSQDFVAYSSYEQYF

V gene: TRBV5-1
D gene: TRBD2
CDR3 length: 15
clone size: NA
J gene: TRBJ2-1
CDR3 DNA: TGCGCCAGCAGCTCGACTAGCGAAACGTTCAATGAGCAGTTCTTC
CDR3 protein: CASSSTSETFNEQFF

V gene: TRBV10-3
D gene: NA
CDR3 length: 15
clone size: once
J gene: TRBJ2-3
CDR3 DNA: TGTGCCATCAGGTTGGGATCATCTAGCACAGATACGCAGTATTTT
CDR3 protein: CAIRLGSSSTDTQYF

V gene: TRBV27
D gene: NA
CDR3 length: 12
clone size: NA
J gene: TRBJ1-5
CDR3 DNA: TGTGCCAGCAGTTTAATAGGACAGCCCCAGCATTTT
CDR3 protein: CASSLIGQPQHF

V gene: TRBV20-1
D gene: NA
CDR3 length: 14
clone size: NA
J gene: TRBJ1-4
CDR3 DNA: TGCAGTGCTCTGAGACAGCCAACTAATGAAAAACTGTTTTTT
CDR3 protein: CSALRQPTNEKLFF

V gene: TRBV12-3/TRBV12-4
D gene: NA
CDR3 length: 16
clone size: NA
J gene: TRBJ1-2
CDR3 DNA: TGTGCCAGCAGTGGGGTAGACAACCAGTCTAACTATGGCTACACCTTC
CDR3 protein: CASSGVDNQSNYGYTF

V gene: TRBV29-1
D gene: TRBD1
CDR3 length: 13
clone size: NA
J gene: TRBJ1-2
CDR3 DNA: TGCAGCGTTGAGACAGGGGCTAACTATGGCTACACCTTC
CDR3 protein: CSVETGANYGYTF

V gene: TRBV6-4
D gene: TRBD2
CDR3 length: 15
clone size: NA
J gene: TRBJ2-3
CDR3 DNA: TGTGCCAGCAGCCGACTAGCGGGGGGCACAGATACGCAGTATTTT
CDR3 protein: CASSRLAGGTDTQYF

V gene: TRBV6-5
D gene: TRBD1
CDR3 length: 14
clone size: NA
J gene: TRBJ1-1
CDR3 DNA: TGTGCCAGCAGCCGGGGACAGAGTATAACTGAAGCTTTCTTT
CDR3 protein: CASSRGQSITEAFF

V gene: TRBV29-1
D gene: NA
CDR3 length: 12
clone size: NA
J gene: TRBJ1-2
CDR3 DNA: TGCAGCGTTGAAGATAACTTATATGGCTACACCTTC
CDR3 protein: CSVEDNLYGYTF

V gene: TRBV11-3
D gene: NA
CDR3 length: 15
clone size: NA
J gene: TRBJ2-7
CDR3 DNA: TGTGCCAGCAGCTTAGATTCTACCGGACTCTACGAGCAGTACTTC
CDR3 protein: CASSLDSTGLYEQYF

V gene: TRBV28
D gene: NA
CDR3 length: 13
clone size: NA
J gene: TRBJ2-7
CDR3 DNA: TGTGCCAGCAGTTTAATGGCGGGGGCCGAGCAGTACTTC
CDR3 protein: CASSLMAGAEQYF

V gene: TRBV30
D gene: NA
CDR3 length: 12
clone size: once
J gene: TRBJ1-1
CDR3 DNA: TGTGCCTGGGGATTCGAGGGAGGTGAAGCTTTCTTT
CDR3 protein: CAWGFEGGEAFF

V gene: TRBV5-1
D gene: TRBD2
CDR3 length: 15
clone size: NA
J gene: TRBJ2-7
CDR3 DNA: TGCGCCAGCAGCTTGAGAGCGGGGGGATCCTACGAGCAGTACTTC
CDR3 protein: CASSLRAGGSYEQYF

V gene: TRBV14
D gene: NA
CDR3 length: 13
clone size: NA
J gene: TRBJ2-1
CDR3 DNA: TGTGCCAGCAGCCCAATAGACCCCAATGAGCAGTTCTTC
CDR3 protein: CASSPIDPNEQFF

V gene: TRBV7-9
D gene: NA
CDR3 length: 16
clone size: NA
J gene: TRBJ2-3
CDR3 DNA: TGTGCCAGCAGCCCCGGGGGTCTCCGCCTCACAGATACGCAGTATTTT
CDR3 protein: CASSPGGLRLTDTQYF

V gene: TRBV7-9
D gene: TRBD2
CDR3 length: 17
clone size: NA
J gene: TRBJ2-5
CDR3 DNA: TGTGCCAGCAGCTTAGGGTTCGCTAGCGGGGCGGAAGAGACCCAGTACTTC
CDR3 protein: CASSLGFASGAEETQYF

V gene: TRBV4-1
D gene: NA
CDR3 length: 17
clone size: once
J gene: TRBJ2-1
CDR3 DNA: TGCGCCAGCAGCCAAGAGGCCCACAGGGTGAACGACAATGAGCAGTTCTTC
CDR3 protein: CASSQEAHRVNDNEQFF

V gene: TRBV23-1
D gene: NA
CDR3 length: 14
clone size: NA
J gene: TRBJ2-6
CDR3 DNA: TGCGCCAGCAGTCAAGTCCCGGGGGCCAACGTCCTGACTTTC
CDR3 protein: CASSQVPGANVLTF

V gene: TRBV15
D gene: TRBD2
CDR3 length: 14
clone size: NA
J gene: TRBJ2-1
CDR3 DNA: TGTGCCACCAGCGAGGGAGGGGAGGCGAATGAGCAGTTCTTC
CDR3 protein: CATSEGGEANEQFF

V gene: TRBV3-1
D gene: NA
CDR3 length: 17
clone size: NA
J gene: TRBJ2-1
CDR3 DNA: TGTGCCAGCAGCCAAGGATTTCCGGGGGTCTCCTACAATGAGCAGTTCTTC
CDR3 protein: CASSQGFPGVSYNEQFF

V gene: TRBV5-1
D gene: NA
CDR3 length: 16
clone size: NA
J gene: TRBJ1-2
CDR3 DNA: TGCGCCAGCAGCTTGGTTGTGGCGGGGGGTAGCTATGGCTACACCTTC
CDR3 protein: CASSLVVAGGSYGYTF

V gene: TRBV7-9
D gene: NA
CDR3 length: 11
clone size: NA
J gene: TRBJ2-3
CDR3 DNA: TGTGCCAGCAGCACGGTCATTTATCGGTATTTT
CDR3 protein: CASSTVIYRYF